What follows are 14 T cell receptor beta chains derived from one specimen sequenced in a study of Ad26.COV2.S vaccination and SARS-CoV-2 variants. Repertoires were generated with immunoSEQ multiplex PCR, while TCRdb's copy carries only in-frame clones and drops some. The table shows roughly 700,000 clones, with 89% occurring only once. The treatment was: about 20 received Ad26.COV2.S at low or high dose, single or two shots; 5 received placebo; per-sample allocation not given. It was on day 63 after the first vaccine or placebo injection that samples were taken. Material: peripheral blood, obtained in a trial of Ad26.COV2.S vaccine versus placebo. The receptor set was obtained from a person between 18 and 59 years old who received the Ad26.COV2.S COVID-19 vaccine or a placebo.

The V call is TRBV11-3, the J call TRBJ2-1; D is unresolved. Trimming cost V 1 base and J 0 bases, with 19 bases left between them. The CDR3 covers 19 residues. Germline CDR1 is SGHNT and CDR2 is YENEEA. DNA for the CDR3: TGTGCCAGCAGCTTAGGGGCCGGACGGTCCCAGAGCTCCTACAATGAGCAGTTCTTC. Its protein product is CASSLGAGRSQSSYNEQFF.

The V call is TRBV10-1, the J call TRBJ2-7; 11 bases are shared with TRBD2. CDR1 and CDR2 from the germline V gene are WNHNN and SYGVQD (reference sequence). This CDR3 region has 15 residues. V shed 6 bases and J 2 bases; nucleotides not matched to a gene: 6. CDR3 sequence: CASREGTSGPYEQYF. The CDR3 DNA sequence: TGCGCCAGCAGAGAGGGGACTAGCGGCCCCTACGAGCAGTACTTC.

The chain is built from TRBV12-5 and TRBJ2-1; D unresolved. The germline CDR1 and CDR2 sequences are LGHNT and FRNRAP. The V and J ends lost 5 bases and 7 bases respectively, with 12 bases between them. The CDR3 is 13 residues long. The CDR3: CASGPTGGNEQFF. CDR3 bases: TGTGCTAGTGGTCCTACGGGCGGAAATGAGCAGTTCTTC. Based on the CDR3 plus reference TRBV12-5 and TRBJ2-1, the full variable domain is DARVTQTPRHKVTEMGQEVTMRCQPILGHNTVFWYRQTMMQGLELLAYFRNRAPLDDSGMPKDRFSAEMPDATLATLKIQPSEPRDSAVYFCASGPTGGNEQFFGPGTRLTVL.

The chain has TRBV30 and TRBJ1-6, with 10 positions matching TRBD1. The CDR3 consists of 14 residues. V gave up 2 bases and J gave up 10 bases; unmatched junction bases: 5. Per the germline V gene, CDR1 is GTSNPN and CDR2 is SVGIG (reference sequence). CDR3 sequence reads: CAWSPGDRGSPLHF. The DNA of the CDR3 is TGTGCCTGGAGTCCAGGGGACAGGGGCTCACCCCTCCACTTT.

The chain's CDR3 is CASRQLLNEKLFF. The CDR3 coding sequence is TGTGCCAGCAGACAGCTCCTTAATGAAAAACTGTTTTTT. J is TRBJ1-4 and V is TRBV6-6; the D is unclear. V was trimmed by 6 bases and J by 4 bases, leaving 9 bases between them. The CDR3 covers 13 residues. Per germline, CDR1 MNHNY and CDR2 SVGAGI (reference sequence).

The chain carries TRBV5-4 and TRBJ2-7; TRBD2 agrees at 7 bases. This CDR3 has 15 residues. Germline-derived CDR1 and CDR2 are SGHNT and YYREEE (reference sequence). J lost 3 bases, V lost 0 bases, and 6 bases had no gene match. CDR3 nucleotide sequence: TGTGCCAGCAGCTTGGGGCTAGCGGAGGGCTACGAGCAGTACTTC. It yields the protein CASSLGLAEGYEQYF.

The V and J genes are TRBV10-3 and TRBJ1-5, with D perhaps TRBD1 (5 bases). Germline V gives CDR1 ENHRY, CDR2 SYGVKD. V was shortened by 0 bases and J by 6 bases, with 12 bases between the two germline ends. This CDR3 has 15 amino acids. The CDR3: CAISESPRESQPQHF. CDR3 sequence (DNA): TGTGCCATCAGTGAGTCGCCCAGGGAGAGTCAGCCCCAGCATTTT.

The gene calls are TRBV19 and TRBJ2-1; D call uncertain. The CDR3 totals 13 residues. V lost 1 base and J 5 bases, leaving 6 bases between the germline ends. Germline CDR1 LNHDA, CDR2 SQIVND (reference sequence). CDR3 sequence reads: CASSIVSDNEQFF. The CDR3 DNA reads as TGTGCCAGTAGTATAGTGAGCGACAATGAGCAGTTCTTC.

V usage is TRBV5-6 and J usage is TRBJ2-1; D is possibly TRBD2 (6 bases). Trimming took off 4 bases at V and 6 bases at J, with 17 bases between the two ends. The CDR3 extends over 15 amino acids. Germline CDR1 SGHDT, CDR2 YYEEEE. The CDR3 DNA sequence: TGTGCCAGCAGCCCAAGGGACTTGGGGGGCAATGAGCAGTTCTTC. As protein: CASSPRDLGGNEQFF.

The chain recombines TRBV12-3 or TRBV12-4 with TRBJ2-7, with 7 bases aligning to TRBD1. V lost 6 bases and J lost 7; bases outside the gene matches: 9. CDR3 length: 13 amino acids. The CDR3 nucleotides read TGTGCCAGCAGCCAACTACAGGGGATAGAGCAGTACTTC. It encodes CASSQLQGIEQYF.

The chain is built from TRBV19 and TRBJ1-2; D is undetermined. This CDR3 comprises 14 residues. Germline assignment: CDR1 LNHDA and CDR2 SQIVND (reference sequence). V lost 3 bases to trimming and J lost 2 bases, with 10 bases between them. CDR3 region: CASSIPGANYGYTF. The CDR3 DNA follows: TGTGCCAGTAGTATCCCAGGCGCAAACTATGGCTACACCTTC.

This chain links TRBV6-5 with TRBJ2-7; 9 nucleotides align to TRBD1. CDR1 MNHEY and CDR2 SVGAGI come from the germline V gene. J gave up 2 bases and V 9 bases, and 5 bases lay outside the gene matches. The CDR3 contains 13 residues. The CDR3 DNA sequence: TGTGCCAGTTACAGGGGGCCCACCTACGAGCAGTACTTC. Encoded protein: CASYRGPTYEQYF.

V gene TRBV7-2 combines with J gene TRBJ1-3; 9 positions agree with TRBD1. Germline V gene sequence: CDR1 SGHTA, CDR2 FQGNSA. The length of the CDR3 is 15 residues. V lost 5 bases and J lost 4; bases outside the gene matches: 6. For the CDR3, the DNA is TGTGCCAGCAGCGCGTGGACAGGGGTCGGAAACACCATATATTTT. It yields the protein CASSAWTGVGNTIYF. The complete variable domain, with remaining parts taken from reference TRBV7-2 and TRBJ1-3, reads GAGVSQSPSNKVTEKGKDVELRCDPISGHTALYWYRQSLGQGLEFLIYFQGNSAPDKSGLPSDRFSAERTGGSVSTLTIQRTQQEDSAVYLCASSAWTGVGNTIYFGEGSWLTVV.

This clone came up once. Its ends do not fully match the called genes, so a read error is possible. The rearrangement uses TRBV19 and TRBJ2-1; 10 nucleotides agree with TRBD1. The CDR3 consists of 14 residues. Germline CDR1 and CDR2: LNHDA and SQIVND (reference sequence). The CDR3 region has the DNA TGTGCCAGTAGGCCGGGACAGGGGATTTTAGACCCCCTCTTC. Translated, it gives CASRPGQGILDPLF.